These 26 T cell receptor beta chains share one sample of origin, sequenced in a study of T cell repertoires in cytomegalovirus infection. TCRdb fed the reads into MiXCR, producing one record per CDR3 protein. Of approximately 180,000 distinct CDR3 sequences in the sample, roughly 9.8% were seen once. What was sequenced was PBMCs. These receptors were obtained from a human donor in good health (CMV status not recorded). Some clones in this sample may be carry-over from other donors' samples.

This clonotype was picked up many times. The rearrangement uses TRBV11-2 and TRBJ2-1; 8 nucleotides line up with TRBD1. This CDR3 has 13 residues. Losses at the gene ends were 3 bases for V and 6 bases for J; bases not matched to a gene: 1. CDR1 and CDR2 from the germline V gene are SGHAT and FQNNGV. The chain's CDR3 is CASSFTGGNEQFF. The DNA for the CDR3 is TGTGCCAGCAGCTTCACAGGGGGCAATGAGCAGTTCTTC. The full variable domain, its missing parts supplied by reference TRBV11-2 and TRBJ2-1, is EAGVAQSPRYKIIEKRQSVAFWCNPISGHATLYWYQQILGQGPKLLIQFQNNGVVDDSQLPKDRFSAERLKGVDSTLKIQPAKLEDSAVYLCASSFTGGNEQFFGPGTRLTVL.

This clonotype was recorded at least ten times. The rearrangement links TRBV28 to TRBJ1-1, with 8 positions matching TRBD1. Per the germline V gene, CDR1 is MDHEN and CDR2 is SYDVKM. V was pared by 3 bases and J by 11 bases, with 8 bases of the junction left unmatched. The CDR3 consists of 13 residues. CDR3 sequence reads: CASSFPRGQWAFF. The CDR3 DNA reads TGTGCCAGCAGTTTTCCCAGGGGGCAGTGGGCTTTCTTT.

The chain carries TRBV30 and TRBJ1-1; 8 positions match TRBD1. Germline trimming cut 3 bases from V and 3 bases from J; bases unmatched to any gene: 3. This CDR3 region has 13 residues. Germline CDR1 and CDR2: GTSNPN and SVGIG (reference sequence). CDR3 residues: CAWSRGRDTEAFF. The CDR3 bases are TGTGCCTGGAGCAGGGGGCGAGACACTGAAGCTTTCTTT. Variable domain in full (rest from reference TRBV30 and TRBJ1-1): SQTIHQWPATLVQPVGSPLSLECTVEGTSNPNLYWYRQAAGRGLQLLFYSVGIGQISSEVPQNLSASRPQDRQFILSSKKLLLSDSGFYLCAWSRGRDTEAFFGQGTRLTVV.

The sample holds many counts of this clonotype. The chain uses TRBV28 and TRBJ1-1, with 7 positions matching TRBD1. The junction had 2 bases not matched to a gene; V was cut back by 6 bases and J by 1 base. The CDR3 has 13 amino acids. Germline V CDR1 and CDR2: MDHEN, SYDVKM. The CDR3 is CASRRTGNTEAFF. In nucleotides, the CDR3 is TGTGCCAGCAGGCGGACAGGGAACACTGAAGCTTTCTTT.

Ten or more counts support this clonotype. J is TRBJ1-1 and V is TRBV7-2; no firm D call. The germline V gene has CDR1 SGHTA and CDR2 FQGNSA. The CDR3 loop spans 14 amino acids. The V end lost 2 bases, the J end lost 9 bases, and 16 bases lay between the germline ends. The CDR3 sequence is CASSLMESVGKAFF. CDR3 nucleotides: TGTGCCAGCAGCTTAATGGAGTCAGTAGGGAAAGCTTTCTTT. Using reference TRBV7-2 and TRBJ1-1 for the parts outside the CDR3, the full variable domain is GAGVSQSPSNKVTEKGKDVELRCDPISGHTALYWYRQSLGQGLEFLIYFQGNSAPDKSGLPSDRFSAERTGGSVSTLTIQRTQQEDSAVYLCASSLMESVGKAFFGQGTRLTVV.

This clonotype was counted ten times or more. J is TRBJ2-1 and V is TRBV29-1; 10 nucleotides align to TRBD1. The V gene end was trimmed by 7 bases and the J gene end by 8 bases; junction bases not matched to a gene: 8. The CDR3 covers 13 residues. Germline V gene data show CDR1 as SQVTM and CDR2 as ANQGSEA. CDR3 residues: CSAWTGGRDEQFF. The CDR3 DNA reads as TGCAGCGCATGGACAGGGGGTCGGGATGAGCAGTTCTTC.

This clonotype was recorded at least ten times. J is TRBJ1-2 and V is TRBV4-3; 7 bases are shared with TRBD1. There are 16 residues in the CDR3. V lost 4 bases and J lost 7; bases outside the gene matches: 15. Looked up from germline, CDR1 is LGHNA and CDR2 is YSLEER. This chain's CDR3 is CASSRTLGGQDRGYTF. CDR3 sequence (DNA): TGCGCCAGCAGCCGAACACTTGGAGGACAGGACCGTGGCTACACCTTC.

This clonotype has just a few counts. This chain's CDR3 is CASSSRGNRASEQFF. DNA of the CDR3: TGTGCCAGCAGTTCCCGGGGTAATCGGGCGAGTGAGCAGTTCTTC. The chain couples TRBV28 to TRBJ2-1; D is perhaps TRBD2 (5 bases). Trimming took off 4 bases at V and 9 bases at J, with 19 bases between the two ends. Germline lookup yields CDR1 MDHEN and CDR2 SYDVKM. The CDR3 covers 15 residues.

V is TRBV28 and J is TRBJ2-1; tentative D call: TRBD2 (5 bases). The length of the CDR3 is 14 residues. V was shortened by 8 bases and J by 0 bases, with 11 bases between the two germline ends. Germline V lookup: CDR1 MDHEN, CDR2 SYDVKM. The CDR3 spells CASERLSSYNEQFF. CDR3 nucleotide sequence: TGTGCCAGCGAGCGGCTGAGCTCCTACAATGAGCAGTTCTTC.

The chain recombines TRBV5-6 with TRBJ2-1; 10 nucleotides agree with TRBD2. Trimming at V came to 0 bases and at J to 9 bases, leaving 12 bases not matched to a gene. Germline CDR1 and CDR2: SGHDT and YYEEEE. CDR3 length: 17 residues. The CDR3 region is CASSLGEVRLAGAEQFF. The CDR3 DNA sequence: TGTGCCAGCAGCTTGGGGGAAGTTAGGCTAGCGGGAGCTGAGCAGTTCTTC.

Many counts were recorded for this clonotype. The rearrangement links TRBV28 to TRBJ1-1; D is undetermined. Germline CDR1 reads MDHEN; CDR2 reads SYDVKM. There are 12 residues in the CDR3. V was pared by 5 bases and J by 1 base, with 5 bases between. The CDR3 region is CASSAENTEAFF. The CDR3 nucleotides read TGTGCCAGCAGTGCCGAGAACACTGAAGCTTTCTTT.

This clonotype has more than one count but fewer than ten. The rearrangement joins TRBV2 to TRBJ1-5; possible D gene TRBD1, 6 bases. Germline CDR1 is SNHLY and CDR2 is FYNNEI. The CDR3 is made up of 14 amino acids. With 5 bases removed from V and 7 bases from J, the gap between germline ends came to 15 bases. CDR3: CASSHRAGGQPQHF. The CDR3 nucleotides read TGTGCCAGCAGTCACAGGGCGGGTGGACAGCCCCAGCATTTT.

V and J are TRBV7-2 and TRBJ1-2; TRBD1 matches 7 bases. This CDR3 has 16 residues. V dropped 5 bases and J dropped 4; count of bases not matched to a gene: 13. The germline V gene has CDR1 SGHTA and CDR2 FQGNSA. Here the CDR3 reads CASSRTTGTEAYGYTF. As DNA, the CDR3 is TGTGCCAGCAGCCGTACAACCGGGACAGAAGCCTATGGCTACACCTTC.

The J gene is TRBJ2-3, the V gene TRBV6-1; D is unresolved. CDR1 is MNHNS, CDR2 SASEGT, per germline. CDR3 length: 14 residues. The V end lost 5 bases, the J end lost 8 bases, and 17 bases lay between the germline ends. The CDR3 coding sequence is TGTGCCAGCAGTTCCCCCCCCGACGTAGGTACGCAGTATTTT. This encodes CASSSPPDVGTQYF.

This clonotype was seen repeatedly, ten times or more. The V and J genes are TRBV6-2 or TRBV6-3 and TRBJ2-2; the D call may be TRBD1 or TRBD2 (5 bases each). Germline loops: CDR1 MNHEY, CDR2 SVGEGT. V was pared by 4 bases and J by 1 base, with 19 bases between. CDR3 size: 18 residues. The CDR3 region has the DNA TGTGCCAGCAGTTTCGTAATAGGGACCTTGATGAACACCGGGGAGCTGTTTTTT. Protein product: CASSFVIGTLMNTGELFF.

This clonotype was detected ten times or more. This sequence joins TRBV6-1 and TRBJ2-2; D not resolved. Germline assignment: CDR1 MNHNS and CDR2 SASEGT. The CDR3 totals 14 residues. V was trimmed by 6 bases and J by 0 bases, leaving 8 bases between them. The CDR3 DNA reads TGTGCCAGCAGACCCAGGACGAACACCGGGGAGCTGTTTTTT. Its protein is CASRPRTNTGELFF.

This clonotype has ten or more counts. The gene calls are TRBV7-9 and TRBJ1-5; the D gene is possibly TRBD1 (6 bases). CDR3 length equals 16 residues. Germline loops: CDR1 SEHNR, CDR2 FQNEAQ (reference sequence). V was cut by 0 bases and J by 7 bases, with 16 bases left in between. The CDR3 DNA sequence: TGTGCCAGCAGCTTAGCTTCAGCAGGGGATGGACAGCCCCAGCATTTT. This encodes CASSLASAGDGQPQHF.

This clonotype has only a few counts. J is TRBJ1-1 and V is TRBV5-1; D ambiguous. From germline, CDR1 is SGHRS and CDR2 YFSETQ. V lost 4 bases and J 0 bases, leaving 16 bases between the germline ends. This CDR3 is built from 16 residues. Written as DNA, the CDR3 is TGCGCCAGCAGCCCTGGGGATTCTACCATGAACACTGAAGCTTTCTTT. Its translation: CASSPGDSTMNTEAFF.

This clonotype came up many times. The genes are TRBV7-2 and TRBJ2-7; weak D call: TRBD2 (5 bases). The V end was cut by 2 bases, the J end by 0 bases, with 11 bases between. This CDR3 comprises 15 residues. The germline gives CDR1 SGHTA, CDR2 FQGNSA. DNA for the CDR3: TGTGCCAGCAGCTTAATGACGGGGAGCTCCTACGAGCAGTACTTC. The encoded protein is CASSLMTGSSYEQYF.

This clonotype was counted many times. The J gene is TRBJ1-1, the V gene TRBV28, with a tentative D call TRBD1 (6 bases). V dropped 5 bases and J dropped 0 bases, with 13 bases sitting between them. Germline loops: CDR1 MDHEN, CDR2 SYDVKM. The CDR3 consists of 15 residues. The CDR3 nucleotides read TGTGCCAGCAGTCCCCAGGGGACATTGAACACTGAAGCTTTCTTT. This encodes CASSPQGTLNTEAFF.

This clonotype was detected many times. V gene TRBV28 combines with J gene TRBJ1-4; D possibly corresponds to TRBD1 (6 bases). Germline lookup yields CDR1 MDHEN and CDR2 SYDVKM. V was cut by 3 bases and J by 7 bases, with 15 bases left in between. This CDR3 region has 15 residues. The CDR3: CASSFFGRGGEKLFF. In DNA, the CDR3 is TGTGCCAGCAGTTTTTTTGGCAGGGGCGGTGAAAAACTGTTTTTT.

This clonotype was picked up many times. The chain carries TRBV7-9 and TRBJ1-2, with no clear D. The CDR3 is made up of 16 amino acids. The germline CDR1 and CDR2 sequences are SEHNR and FQNEAQ (reference sequence). V was trimmed by 2 bases and J by 3 bases, leaving 16 bases between them. Written as DNA, the CDR3 is TGTGCCAGCAGCTTATTAGGGATCGTAGTTGACTATGGCTACACCTTC. Translating it yields CASSLLGIVVDYGYTF.

Ten or more counts support this clonotype. The chain has TRBV7-3 and TRBJ2-5; D is unclear. Germline V gene sequence: CDR1 SGHTA, CDR2 FQGTGA. V dropped 1 base and J dropped 5 bases, with 5 bases sitting between them. The CDR3 totals 12 residues. The CDR3 region has the DNA TGTGCCAGCAGCTTAATAGTGGAGACCCAGTACTTC. Translation: CASSLIVETQYF.

In this sample, this clonotype turned up many times. The V and J genes are TRBV28 and TRBJ1-3, with D possibly being TRBD1 (5 bases). This CDR3 comprises 17 residues. Trimming removed 4 bases from V and 2 bases from J, with 18 bases in between. CDR1 and CDR2 (germline): MDHEN, SYDVKM. CDR3 protein: CASSSSLLGEAGNTIYF. The CDR3 DNA is TGTGCCAGCAGTTCCTCCCTCCTAGGGGAGGCTGGAAACACCATATATTTT.

In this sample, this clonotype turned up many times. The chain uses TRBV7-8 and TRBJ2-5; no clear D. Germline CDR1 is SGHVS and CDR2 is FQNEAQ. The CDR3 consists of 13 residues. The V gene lost 7 bases and the J gene lost 2 bases, with 11 bases spanning the gap. The CDR3: CASKQRFQETQYF. In nucleotides, the CDR3 is TGTGCCAGCAAACAGAGATTTCAAGAGACCCAGTACTTC.

This clonotype was picked up a small number of times. This rearrangement joins TRBV24-1 to TRBJ2-3; 8 bases match TRBD2. This CDR3 is built from 15 residues. V trimming: 3 bases; J trimming: 5 bases; junction bases outside the gene matches: 6. Germline loops: CDR1 KGHDR, CDR2 SFDVKD. This chain's CDR3 is CATSDETGGEDTQYF. The CDR3 DNA reads TGTGCCACCAGTGATGAAACGGGAGGGGAAGATACGCAGTATTTT.